Below are 18 T cell receptor beta chains sequenced from a single sample in a study of CD8+ T cells in alopecia areata. RNA extraction was followed by reverse transcription into cDNA, which acted as the sequencing template. Libraries were prepared by immunoSEQ multiplex PCR; TCRdb keeps only in-frame clonotypes and omits some of them. Of around 180,000 clones listed, roughly 60% are singletons. Treatment in this sample: oral pan-JAK inhibitor, 5-10 mg twice daily. Here the sequenced sample was CD4+ T cells sorted from blood, taken at week 24, from a patient treated with tofacitinib. These receptors were taken from a human donor with alopecia areata.

The V gene is TRBV28, the J gene TRBJ1-6, with a tentative D call TRBD1 (5 bases). The CDR3 is 13 residues long. CDR1 and CDR2 from the germline V gene are MDHEN and SYDVKM. Trimming removed 6 bases from V and 5 bases from J, with 8 bases in between. The CDR3 DNA reads TGTGCCAGCAGCCAGGGTAATAATTCACCCCTCCACTTT. Encoded protein: CASSQGNNSPLHF.

This clone has only a few counts. The CDR3 reads CAWSELAGGQETQYF. In DNA form, the CDR3 reads TGTGCCTGGAGTGAACTAGCGGGGGGGCAAGAGACCCAGTACTTC. The chain has TRBV30 and TRBJ2-5, with 13 bases matching TRBD2. The CDR3 is made up of 15 amino acids. Looked up from germline, CDR1 is GTSNPN and CDR2 is SVGIG (reference sequence). Germline trimming cut 1 base from V and 2 bases from J; bases unmatched to any gene: 1.

The J gene is TRBJ2-3, the V gene TRBV7-9; perhaps D is TRBD1 or TRBD2 (5 bases each). The CDR3 runs 14 residues. The germline V gene has CDR1 SEHNR and CDR2 FQNEAQ (reference sequence). V lost 3 bases, J lost 2 bases, and 9 bases lay in between. The CDR3 coding sequence is TGTGCCAGCAGCTTCGAGGGGACCACAGATACGCAGTATTTT. It is translated as CASSFEGTTDTQYF.

This clone was detected only a few times. The chain recombines TRBV11-2 with TRBJ1-2; maybe TRBD1 (5 bases). Trimming took off 4 bases at V and 7 bases at J, with 22 bases between the two ends. Germline V gene lookup returns CDR1 SGHAT and CDR2 FQNNGV. The CDR3 extends over 16 amino acids. CDR3 protein: CASSSGLGAGQVGYTF. The CDR3 DNA is TGTGCCAGCAGCTCTGGTTTAGGGGCAGGCCAGGTTGGCTACACCTTC. The full variable domain, rest sourced from reference TRBV11-2 and TRBJ1-2, is EAGVAQSPRYKIIEKRQSVAFWCNPISGHATLYWYQQILGQGPKLLIQFQNNGVVDDSQLPKDRFSAERLKGVDSTLKIQPAKLEDSAVYLCASSSGLGAGQVGYTFGSGTRLTVV.

V is TRBV9 and J is TRBJ2-7; D is ambiguous. CDR1 SGDLS and CDR2 YYNGEE come from the germline V gene. V lost 0 bases to trimming and J lost 0 bases, with 13 bases between them. There are 16 residues in the CDR3. CDR3 sequence (DNA): TGTGCCAGCAGCGTAGATTCGGCGGTGAGCTCCTACGAGCAGTACTTC. Translating it yields CASSVDSAVSSYEQYF.

This clone was counted once. This rearrangement joins TRBV5-6 to TRBJ2-3; unclear D gene. Germline V gene sequence: CDR1 SGHDT, CDR2 YYEEEE. CDR3 length: 15 residues. V shed 2 bases and J shed 0 bases, with 10 bases lying between them. CDR3: CASSFRDSSTDTQYF. The CDR3 nucleotides are TGTGCCAGCAGCTTCCGAGATTCTAGCACAGATACGCAGTATTTT.

The chain joins TRBV15 to TRBJ1-6, with D unclear. This CDR3 has 17 amino acids. Germline assignment: CDR1 LNHNV and CDR2 YYDKDF (reference sequence). Trimming removed 0 bases at V and 4 bases at J, with 13 bases between. CDR3 sequence reads: CATSRDRTTGYNSPLHF. CDR3 coding DNA: TGTGCCACCAGCAGAGATCGTACTACGGGGTATAATTCACCCCTCCACTTT.

This chain connects TRBV7-8 to TRBJ1-1; a weak D match, TRBD1 (5 bases). This CDR3 spans 14 amino acids. CDR1 is SGHVS, CDR2 FQNEAQ, per germline. V dropped 4 bases and J dropped 4 bases, with 13 bases sitting between them. The CDR3 loop reads CASSSRRDPTEAFF. In DNA form, the CDR3 reads TGTGCCAGCAGCTCCCGAAGGGACCCCACTGAAGCTTTCTTT.

This clone was recorded a few times. The CDR3 is CASSLAGNLGYTF. In DNA form, the CDR3 reads TGTGCCAGCAGCTTAGCGGGGAATCTTGGCTACACCTTC. The rearrangement joins TRBV7-2 to TRBJ1-2; no definite D call. Germline V lookup: CDR1 SGHTA, CDR2 FQGNSA. The CDR3 spans 13 residues. V lost 0 bases and J lost 7, with 9 bases in between.

The chain is built from TRBV7-2 and TRBJ2-2; D not certain. The germline gives CDR1 SGHTA, CDR2 FQGNSA. The CDR3 totals 14 residues. The V end lost 5 bases, the J end lost 6 bases, and 13 bases lay between the germline ends. The CDR3 sequence is CASSPQGTAGELFF. CDR3 DNA: TGTGCCAGCAGCCCACAAGGTACCGCCGGGGAGCTGTTTTTT.

A note on this clone: Additional DNA sequences in this sample encode the identical CDR3. This sequence joins TRBV7-2 and TRBJ1-5, with D hard to call. The germline V and J ends were trimmed by 1 base and 2 bases, with 6 bases remaining between them. The CDR3 is made up of 14 amino acids. Per germline, CDR1 SGHTA and CDR2 FQGNSA. CDR3 DNA sequence: TGTGCCAGCAGCTTAGGAGGAGGCAATCAGCCCCAGCATTTT. Translating gives CASSLGGGNQPQHF.

This CDR3 reads CASSGQNAYEQYF. The CDR3 DNA is TGTGCCAGCAGCGGACAGAACGCCTACGAGCAGTACTTC. This rearrangement joins TRBV27 to TRBJ2-7; D may be TRBD1 (6 bases). The V gene lost 6 bases and the J gene lost 2 bases, with 11 bases spanning the gap. The CDR3 contains 13 residues. Germline CDR1 is MNHEY and CDR2 is SMNVEV (reference sequence).

The chain has TRBV15 and TRBJ2-2, with D unclear. Germline assignment: CDR1 LNHNV and CDR2 YYDKDF (reference sequence). V was shortened by 0 bases and J by 5 bases, with 4 bases between the two germline ends. CDR3 length equals 13 residues. CDR3 DNA: TGTGCCACCAGCAGAGAACCAACCGGGGAGCTGTTTTTT. This gives the protein CATSREPTGELFF.

The chain links TRBV7-6 to TRBJ1-6; D is uncertain. V was trimmed by 5 bases and J by 7 bases, leaving 12 bases between them. The CDR3 has 14 amino acids. Per the germline V gene, CDR1 is SGHVS and CDR2 is FNYEAQ. The CDR3 protein is CASSAGKGNSPLHF. The CDR3 DNA reads TGTGCCAGCAGCGCAGGAAAAGGGAATTCACCCCTCCACTTT.

The gene calls are TRBV30 and TRBJ1-2; D gene unclear. The CDR3 is 10 residues long. Germline V gene data show CDR1 as GTSNPN and CDR2 as SVGIG (reference sequence). The V end lost 5 bases, the J end lost 1 base, and 2 bases lay between the germline ends. The DNA of the CDR3 is TGTGCCTGGCTTAACTATGGCTACACCTTC. Translating it yields CAWLNYGYTF.

V usage is TRBV30 and J usage is TRBJ2-5; the match to TRBD1 covers 8 bases. V lost 5 bases to trimming and J lost 1 base; unmatched junction nucleotides: 6. The CDR3 spans 14 residues. CDR1 is GTSNPN and CDR2 is SVGIG in the germline V gene (reference sequence). The chain's CDR3 is CAWGVGTGQETQYF. The DNA for the CDR3 is TGTGCCTGGGGGGTCGGGACAGGCCAAGAGACCCAGTACTTC.

V is TRBV7-2 and J is TRBJ2-7; D assignment may be TRBD1 or TRBD2 (5 bases each). The CDR3 has 15 amino acids. Germline V gene lookup returns CDR1 SGHTA and CDR2 FQGNSA. Trimming shortened V by 5 bases and J by 0 bases, and 14 bases separated the two germline ends. The CDR3 nucleotides read TGTGCCAGCAGCATAGAGTCAGGGAGCTCCTACGAGCAGTACTTC. Encoded protein: CASSIESGSSYEQYF.

This clone has a count of ten or more. CDR3 coding DNA: TGTGCCAGCAAGGAGGGCAGCCACTATGGCTACACCTTC. Translating it yields CASKEGSHYGYTF. This chain joins TRBV25-1 and TRBJ1-2; D is uncertain. Germline V gives CDR1 MGHDK, CDR2 SYGVNS. This CDR3 has 13 residues. Trimming took 7 bases from V and 3 from J, leaving 12 bases between them.